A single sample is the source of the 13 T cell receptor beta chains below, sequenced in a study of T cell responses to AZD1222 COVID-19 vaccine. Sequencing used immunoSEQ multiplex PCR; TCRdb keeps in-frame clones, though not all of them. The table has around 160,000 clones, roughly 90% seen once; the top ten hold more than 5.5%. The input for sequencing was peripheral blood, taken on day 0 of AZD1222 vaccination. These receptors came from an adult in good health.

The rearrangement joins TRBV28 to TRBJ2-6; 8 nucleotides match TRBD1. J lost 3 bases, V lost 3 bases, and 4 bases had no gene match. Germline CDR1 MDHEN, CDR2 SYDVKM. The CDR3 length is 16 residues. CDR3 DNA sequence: TGTGCCAGCAGTTTTCAGGGGGCAAGTGGGGCCAACGTCCTGACTTTC. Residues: CASSFQGASGANVLTF.

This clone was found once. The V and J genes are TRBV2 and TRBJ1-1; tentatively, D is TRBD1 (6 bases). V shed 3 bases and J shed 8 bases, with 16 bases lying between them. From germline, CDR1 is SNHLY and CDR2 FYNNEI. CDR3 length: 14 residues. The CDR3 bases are TGTGCCAGCAGTGAGCGCACAGGGACCGAGGAAGCTTTCTTT. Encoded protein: CASSERTGTEEAFF.

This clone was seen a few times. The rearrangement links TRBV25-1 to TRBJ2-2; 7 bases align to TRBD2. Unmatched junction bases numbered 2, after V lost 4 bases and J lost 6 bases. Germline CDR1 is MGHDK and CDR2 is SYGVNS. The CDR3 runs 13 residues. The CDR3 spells CASSVSGAGELFF. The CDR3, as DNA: TGTGCCAGCAGTGTAAGCGGGGCCGGGGAGCTGTTTTTT. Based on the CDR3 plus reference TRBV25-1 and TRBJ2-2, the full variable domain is EADIYQTPRYLVIGTGKKITLECSQTMGHDKMYWYQQDPGMELHLIHYSYGVNSTEKGDLSSESTVSRIRTEHFPLTLESARPSHTSQYLCASSVSGAGELFFGEGSRLTVL.

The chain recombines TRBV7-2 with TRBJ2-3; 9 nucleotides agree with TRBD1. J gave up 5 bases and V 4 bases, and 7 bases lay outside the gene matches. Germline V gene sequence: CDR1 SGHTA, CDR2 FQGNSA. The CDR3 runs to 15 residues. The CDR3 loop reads CASSSWTGEEDTQYF. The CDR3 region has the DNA TGTGCCAGCAGCTCATGGACAGGGGAAGAAGATACGCAGTATTTT.

The CDR3 protein is CASSPDTGFTEAFF. The CDR3, as DNA: TGTGCCAGCAGCCCGGACACGGGGTTCACTGAAGCTTTCTTT. V usage is TRBV7-9 and J usage is TRBJ1-1; D might be TRBD1 (5 bases). Germline assignment: CDR1 SEHNR and CDR2 FQNEAQ (reference sequence). The CDR3 totals 14 residues. V dropped 5 bases and J dropped 4 bases, with 14 bases sitting between them. Complete variable domain (other parts from reference TRBV7-9 and TRBJ1-1): DTGVSQNPRHKITKRGQNVTFRCDPISEHNRLYWYRQTLGQGPEFLTYFQNEAQLEKSRLLSDRFSAERPKGSFSTLEIQRTEQGDSAMYLCASSPDTGFTEAFFGQGTRLTVV.

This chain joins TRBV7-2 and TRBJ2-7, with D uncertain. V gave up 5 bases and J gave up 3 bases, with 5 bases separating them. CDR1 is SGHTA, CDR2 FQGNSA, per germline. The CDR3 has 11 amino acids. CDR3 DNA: TGTGCCAGCAGCCCCCTCTACGAGCAGTACTTC. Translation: CASSPLYEQYF.

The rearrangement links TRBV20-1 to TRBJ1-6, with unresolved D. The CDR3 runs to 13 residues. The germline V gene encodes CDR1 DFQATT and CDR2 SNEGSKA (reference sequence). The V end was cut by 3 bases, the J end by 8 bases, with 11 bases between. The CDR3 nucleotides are TGCAGTGCTAGTGTACAATTGGATTCACCCCTCCACTTT. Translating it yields CSASVQLDSPLHF.

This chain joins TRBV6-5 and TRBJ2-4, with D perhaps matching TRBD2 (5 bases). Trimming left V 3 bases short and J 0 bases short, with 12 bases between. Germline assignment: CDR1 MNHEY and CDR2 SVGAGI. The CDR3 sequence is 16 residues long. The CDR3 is CASSYSARVAKNIQYF. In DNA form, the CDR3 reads TGTGCCAGCAGTTATTCGGCGCGGGTAGCCAAAAACATTCAGTACTTC.

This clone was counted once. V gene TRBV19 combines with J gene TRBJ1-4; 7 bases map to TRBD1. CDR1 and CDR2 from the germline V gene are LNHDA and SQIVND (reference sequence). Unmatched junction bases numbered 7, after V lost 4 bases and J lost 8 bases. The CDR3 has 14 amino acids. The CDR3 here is CASSKSDRWEKLFF. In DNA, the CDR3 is TGTGCCAGTAGTAAGTCGGACAGGTGGGAAAAACTGTTTTTT. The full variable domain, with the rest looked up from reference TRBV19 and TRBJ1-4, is DGGITQSPKYLFRKEGQNVTLSCEQNLNHDAMYWYRQDPGQGLRLIYYSQIVNDFQKGDIAEGYSVSREKKESFPLTVTSAQKNPTAFYLCASSKSDRWEKLFFGSGTQLSVL.

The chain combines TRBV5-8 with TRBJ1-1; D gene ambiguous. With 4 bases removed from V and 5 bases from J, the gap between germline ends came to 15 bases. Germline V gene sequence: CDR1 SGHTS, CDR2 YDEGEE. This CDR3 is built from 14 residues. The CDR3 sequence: CASSQQGRGTEAFF. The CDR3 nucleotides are TGTGCCAGCAGCCAACAAGGCCGAGGGACTGAAGCTTTCTTT. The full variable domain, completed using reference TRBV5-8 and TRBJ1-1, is EAGVTQSPTHLIKTRGQQATLRCSPISGHTSVYWYQQALGLGLQFLLWYDEGEERNRGNFPPRFSGRQFPNYSSELNVNALELEDSALYLCASSQQGRGTEAFFGQGTRLTVV.

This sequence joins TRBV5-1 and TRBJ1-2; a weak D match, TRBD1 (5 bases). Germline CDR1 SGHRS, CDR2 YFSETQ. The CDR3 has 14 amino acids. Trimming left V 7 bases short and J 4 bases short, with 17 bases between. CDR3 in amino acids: CASRGLGVGYGYTF. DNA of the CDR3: TGCGCCAGCCGGGGCCTAGGGGTGGGCTATGGCTACACCTTC.

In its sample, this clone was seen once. CDR3 DNA: TGTGCCAGCAGCCCTTCCTCGGCGGATCCGAATCCCTACGAGCAGTACTTC. It yields the protein CASSPSSADPNPYEQYF. The chain uses TRBV7-9 and TRBJ2-7; D gene unclear. This CDR3 contains 17 residues. Deletions cut 5 bases from V and 2 bases from J, with 22 bases between. The germline V gene encodes CDR1 SEHNR and CDR2 FQNEAQ (reference sequence).

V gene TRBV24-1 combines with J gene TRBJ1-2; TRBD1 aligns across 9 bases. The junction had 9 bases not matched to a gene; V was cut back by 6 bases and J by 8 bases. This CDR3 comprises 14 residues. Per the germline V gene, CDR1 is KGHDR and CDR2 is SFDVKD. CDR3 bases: TGTGCCACCAGTTCGGACAGGGGATCCGAAGGCTACACCTTC. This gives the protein CATSSDRGSEGYTF.